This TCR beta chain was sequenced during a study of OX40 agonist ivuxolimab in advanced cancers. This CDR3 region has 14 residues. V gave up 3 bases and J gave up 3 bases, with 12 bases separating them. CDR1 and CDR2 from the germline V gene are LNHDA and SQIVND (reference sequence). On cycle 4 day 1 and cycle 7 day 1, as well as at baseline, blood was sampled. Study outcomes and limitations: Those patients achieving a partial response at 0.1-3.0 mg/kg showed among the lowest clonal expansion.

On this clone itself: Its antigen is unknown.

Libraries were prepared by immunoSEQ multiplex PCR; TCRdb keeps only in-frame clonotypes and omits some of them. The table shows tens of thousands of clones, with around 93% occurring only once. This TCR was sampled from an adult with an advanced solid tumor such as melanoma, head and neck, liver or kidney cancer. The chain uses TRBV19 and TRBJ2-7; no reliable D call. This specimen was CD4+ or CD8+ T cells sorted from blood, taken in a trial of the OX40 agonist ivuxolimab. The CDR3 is CASSIRKEVYEQYF. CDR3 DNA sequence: TGTGCCAGTAGTATCCGAAAAGAAGTCTACGAGCAGTACTTC. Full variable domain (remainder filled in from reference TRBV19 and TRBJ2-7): DGGITQSPKYLFRKEGQNVTLSCEQNLNHDAMYWYRQDPGQGLRLIYYSQIVNDFQKGDIAEGYSVSREKKESFPLTVTSAQKNPTAFYLCASSIRKEVYEQYFGPGTRLTVT.